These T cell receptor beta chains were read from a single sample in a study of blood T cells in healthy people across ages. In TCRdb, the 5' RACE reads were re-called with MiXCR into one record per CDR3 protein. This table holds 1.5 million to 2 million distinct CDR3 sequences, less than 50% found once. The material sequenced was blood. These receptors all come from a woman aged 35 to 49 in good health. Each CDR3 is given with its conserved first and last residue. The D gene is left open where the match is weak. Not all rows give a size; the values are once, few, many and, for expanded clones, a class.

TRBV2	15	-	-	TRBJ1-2	CASSTFQTGKYGYTF	TGTGCCAGCAGTACCTTCCAGACAGGAAAGTATGGCTACACCTTC
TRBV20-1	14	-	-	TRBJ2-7	CSARDPGRPYEQYF	TGCAGTGCTAGAGATCCGGGACGGCCCTACGAGCAGTACTTC
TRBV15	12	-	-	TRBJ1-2	CATSREIGGYTF	TGTGCCACCAGCAGAGAAATCGGTGGCTACACCTTC
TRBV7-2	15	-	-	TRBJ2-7	CASSLSGKGAYEQYF	TGTGCCAGCAGCTTATCCGGAAAGGGGGCCTACGAGCAGTACTTC
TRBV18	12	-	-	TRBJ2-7	CASSRQVDEQYF	TGTGCCAGCTCACGACAGGTAGACGAGCAGTACTTC
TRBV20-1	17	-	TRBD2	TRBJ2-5	CSGPGETSGGAQETQYF	TGCAGTGGACCCGGCGAGACTAGCGGGGGGGCCCAAGAGACCCAGTACTTC
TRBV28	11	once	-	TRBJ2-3	CASSLMATQYF	TGTGCCAGCAGTTTAATGGCTACGCAGTATTTT
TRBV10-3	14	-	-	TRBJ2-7	CAISERRGLYEQYF	TGTGCCATCAGTGAGAGGCGGGGATTGTACGAGCAGTACTTC
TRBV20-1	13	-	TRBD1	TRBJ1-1	CSAIRGLDTEAFF	TGCAGTGCTATCAGGGGGCTGGACACTGAAGCTTTCTTT
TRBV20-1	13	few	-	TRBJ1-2	CSARDPPRYGYTF	TGCAGTGCTAGAGATCCCCCCCGCTATGGCTACACCTTC
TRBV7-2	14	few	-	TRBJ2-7	CASCTVAAPYEQYF	TGTGCCAGCTGTACGGTGGCCGCCCCCTACGAGCAGTACTTC
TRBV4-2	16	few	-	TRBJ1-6	CASSQPSDGSNSPLHF	TGTGCCAGCAGCCAACCTAGCGACGGTAGCAATTCACCCCTCCACTTT
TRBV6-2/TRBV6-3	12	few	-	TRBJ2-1	CASSWDTDEQFF	TGTGCCAGCAGTTGGGATACGGATGAGCAGTTCTTC
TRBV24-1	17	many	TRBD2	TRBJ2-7	CATSDRTSGSHSYEQYF	TGTGCCACCAGTGACCGCACTAGCGGGTCCCACTCCTACGAGCAGTACTTC
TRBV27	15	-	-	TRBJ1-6	CASSLRRQYNSPLHF	TGTGCCAGCAGTTTACGTCGACAGTATAATTCACCCCTCCACTTT
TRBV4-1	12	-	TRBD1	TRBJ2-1	CASSYRGDERFF	TGCGCCAGCAGCTACAGGGGGGATGAGCGGTTCTTC
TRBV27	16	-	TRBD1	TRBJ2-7	CASSLFGTGVSYEQYF	TGTGCCAGCAGTTTATTTGGGACAGGGGTATCCTACGAGCAGTACTTC
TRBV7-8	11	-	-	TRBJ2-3	CASSLQLPQYF	TGTGCCAGCAGCTTACAGCTCCCTCAGTATTTT
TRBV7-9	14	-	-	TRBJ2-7	CASSLEARAGEQYF	TGTGCCAGCAGCTTAGAGGCCAGGGCGGGGGAGCAGTACTTC
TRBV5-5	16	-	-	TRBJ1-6	CASSLSAGSLNSPLHF	TGTGCCAGCAGCTTGAGTGCAGGGTCCCTTAATTCACCCCTCCACTTT
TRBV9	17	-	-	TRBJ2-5	CASSVSKPLGVQETQYF	TGTGCCAGCAGCGTATCTAAACCCCTCGGGGTTCAAGAGACCCAGTACTTC
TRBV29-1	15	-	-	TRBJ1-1	CSVLKERVMNTEAFF	TGCAGCGTCCTTAAGGAGAGGGTCATGAACACTGAAGCTTTCTTT
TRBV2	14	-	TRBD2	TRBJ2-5	CASHGLAGMGTQYF	TGTGCCAGCCACGGACTAGCGGGGATGGGGACCCAGTACTTC
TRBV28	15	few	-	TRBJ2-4	CASSEGQIAKNIQYF	TGTGCCAGCAGTGAGGGACAAATAGCCAAAAACATTCAGTACTTC
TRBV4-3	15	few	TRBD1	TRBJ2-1	CASSQQGQDGNEQFF	TGCGCCAGCAGCCAGCAGGGACAGGATGGGAATGAGCAGTTCTTC
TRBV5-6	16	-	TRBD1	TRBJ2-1	CASSRTRGGRLNEQFF	TGTGCCAGCAGCCGGACCCGAGGGGGCCGTCTCAATGAGCAGTTCTTC
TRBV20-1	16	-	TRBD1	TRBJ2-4	CSAREPTGGPKNIQYF	TGCAGTGCTAGAGAGCCCACAGGGGGGCCAAAAAACATTCAGTACTTC
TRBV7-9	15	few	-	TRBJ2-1	CASSSLGGATNEQFF	TGTGCCAGCAGCTCACTGGGGGGGGCTACCAATGAGCAGTTCTTC
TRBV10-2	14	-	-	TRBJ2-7	CASSVGGYSYEQYF	TGCGCCAGCAGTGTGGGCGGCTACTCCTACGAGCAGTACTTC
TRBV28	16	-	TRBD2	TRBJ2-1	CASSLASGGGNNEQFF	TGTGCCAGCAGTTTAGCTAGCGGGGGAGGTAACAATGAGCAGTTCTTC